These 27 T cell receptor beta chains were sequenced from one sample in a study of blood T cell repertoires in COVID-19. Data came from immunoSEQ multiplex PCR; TCRdb stores just in-frame clones and leaves some out. The repertoire holds roughly 180,000 clones, 75% to 90% seen once, with 7.5% to 9.5% in the top ten. The sequenced sample consisted of peripheral blood. Receptors originate from a woman aged 55-70 years with acute or convalescent COVID-19.

The gene calls are TRBV3-1 (or the pseudogene TRBV3-2) and TRBJ2-1; D is possibly TRBD2 (6 bases). CDR3 length equals 15 residues. Trimming stripped 4 bases from V and 9 bases from J, with 19 bases between. Germline V CDR1 and CDR2: LGHDT, YNNKEL (reference sequence). The CDR3 reads CASSPFAGSGIEQFF. In DNA, the CDR3 is TGTGCCAGCAGCCCCTTCGCCGGGAGTGGGATTGAGCAGTTCTTC.

The chain is built from TRBV28 and TRBJ2-1; 12 bases match TRBD2. Germline-derived CDR1 and CDR2 are MDHEN and SYDVKM. The CDR3 covers 17 residues. V gave up 2 bases and J gave up 4 bases; unmatched junction bases: 6. CDR3 sequence: CASSLGGLAGFYNEQFF. The CDR3 DNA sequence: TGTGCCAGCAGTTTAGGGGGACTAGCGGGCTTTTACAATGAGCAGTTCTTC.

This chain links TRBV7-2 with TRBJ2-1; D unclear. The CDR3 is 14 residues long. Germline lookup yields CDR1 SGHTA and CDR2 FQGNSA. The V and J ends lost 5 bases and 3 bases respectively, with 11 bases between them. CDR3 DNA: TGTGCCAGCAGCCCATCAACAATCTACAATGAGCAGTTCTTC. It encodes CASSPSTIYNEQFF.

The CDR3 region has the DNA TGTGCCAGCAGCTTAGATGATGGGGGGAATGAGCAGTTCTTC. As protein: CASSLDDGGNEQFF. This rearrangement joins TRBV11-3 to TRBJ2-1; tentatively, D is TRBD2 (6 bases). Per germline, CDR1 SGHNT and CDR2 YENEEA. V lost 0 bases, J lost 7 bases, and 10 bases lay in between. CDR3 size: 14 residues. Based on the CDR3 plus reference TRBV11-3 and TRBJ2-1, the full variable domain is EAGVVQSPRYKIIEKKQPVAFWCNPISGHNTLYWYLQNLGQGPELLIRYENEEAVDDSQLPKDRFSAERLKGVDSTLKIQPAELGDSAVYLCASSLDDGGNEQFFGPGTRLTVL.

V gene TRBV5-1 combines with J gene TRBJ2-3; 7 bases align to TRBD1. The V gene's germline CDR1 is SGHRS and CDR2 YFSETQ. After removal of 2 bases from V and 4 bases from J, the junction contained 4 bases not matched to a gene. CDR3 length equals 14 residues. CDR3 residues: CASSLGGPADTQYF. Written as DNA, the CDR3 is TGCGCCAGCAGCTTAGGGGGCCCCGCAGATACGCAGTATTTT.

The chain couples TRBV5-1 to TRBJ1-2; TRBD1 matches 8 bases. Trimming removed 3 bases from V and 4 bases from J; junction bases left unmatched: 8. Germline-derived CDR1 and CDR2 are SGHRS and YFSETQ. The CDR3 has 15 amino acids. CDR3 in amino acids: CASSYGTGRRYGYTF. DNA of the CDR3: TGCGCCAGCAGCTATGGGACAGGTCGACGCTATGGCTACACCTTC.

This clone has just a few counts. The chain has TRBV11-3 and TRBJ2-7; D is ambiguous. CDR3 length: 15 amino acids. V lost 1 base to trimming and J lost 5 bases, with 15 bases between them. Germline-derived CDR1 and CDR2 are SGHNT and YENEEA. The CDR3: CASSLVGNPGDEQYF. CDR3 coding DNA: TGTGCCAGCAGCTTAGTCGGTAACCCAGGCGACGAGCAGTACTTC.

This chain joins TRBV21-1 and TRBJ1-5; the table's TRBD1 call for D was not verified on the DNA. TRBV21-1 is a recognized pseudogene. The CDR3 extends over 14 amino acids. The CDR3 coding sequence is TGTGCCAGCAGCGAGGGACAGCCGAATCAGCCCCAGCATTTT. It translates to CASSEGQPNQPQHF.

The chain combines TRBV5-1 with TRBJ2-5; 8 positions match TRBD2. V dropped 2 bases and J dropped 1; count of bases not matched to a gene: 7. The CDR3 covers 16 residues. Looked up from germline, CDR1 is SGHRS and CDR2 is YFSETQ. CDR3 region: CASSFGTSGVQETQYF. The CDR3 DNA is TGCGCCAGCAGCTTTGGCACTAGCGGTGTCCAAGAGACCCAGTACTTC.

The J gene is TRBJ1-1, the V gene TRBV6-6, with D possibly being TRBD1 (5 bases). The CDR3 runs to 17 residues. In germline, CDR1 is MNHNY, CDR2 SVGAGI (reference sequence). Trimming took 5 bases from V and 5 from J, leaving 24 bases between them. The CDR3 reads CASSLPREGRVSTEAFF. In DNA form, the CDR3 reads TGTGCCAGCAGTCTCCCCAGGGAGGGGAGAGTAAGTACTGAAGCTTTCTTT.

The chain couples TRBV28 to TRBJ2-7, with 7 bases fitting TRBD2. Germline CDR1 is MDHEN and CDR2 is SYDVKM. The V segment lost 6 bases and the J segment 2 bases; nucleotides outside the gene matches: 13. This CDR3 spans 16 amino acids. The DNA of the CDR3 is TGTGCCAGCAGCCAAAGTAAGGGAGGGAAAACCTACGAGCAGTACTTC. Translating it yields CASSQSKGGKTYEQYF.

The chain links TRBV24-1 to TRBJ1-2, with a tentative D call TRBD1 (6 bases). This CDR3 has 15 residues. V was cut by 2 bases and J by 1 base, with 10 bases left in between. Looked up from germline, CDR1 is KGHDR and CDR2 is SFDVKD. CDR3 loop: CATSDSAGVNYGYTF. CDR3 in DNA: TGTGCCACCAGTGATTCGGCAGGGGTTAACTATGGCTACACCTTC.

The V and J genes are TRBV2 and TRBJ2-1; 9 positions match TRBD2. V dropped 7 bases and J dropped 6; count of bases not matched to a gene: 7. CDR1 and CDR2 (germline): SNHLY, FYNNEI. The length of the CDR3 is 14 residues. The DNA of the CDR3 is TGTGCCAGCAACGAAGGACTAGCGTCCAATGAGCAGTTCTTC. The encoded protein is CASNEGLASNEQFF.

The V gene is TRBV28, the J gene TRBJ1-2; D is undetermined. In germline, CDR1 is MDHEN, CDR2 SYDVKM. The V end was cut by 8 bases, the J end by 8 bases, with 15 bases between. This CDR3 is 12 amino acids long. CDR3 sequence (DNA): TGTGCCAGCTCACCCCTAGTAGACGGCTACACCTTC. This encodes CASSPLVDGYTF.

The chain recombines TRBV10-3 with TRBJ2-7, with D maybe TRBD2 (7 bases). The V end lost 9 bases, the J end lost 0 bases, and 12 bases lay between the germline ends. Per germline, CDR1 ENHRY and CDR2 SYGVKD. The CDR3 has 13 amino acids. The CDR3 here is CAIRGDTSYEQYF. The CDR3 nucleotides read TGTGCCATTCGGGGGGACACCTCCTACGAGCAGTACTTC.

The rearrangement uses TRBV6-5 and TRBJ1-4; a weak D match, TRBD1 (6 bases). The CDR3 runs to 13 residues. Trimming stripped 6 bases from V and 10 bases from J, with 15 bases between. CDR1 MNHEY and CDR2 SVGAGI come from the germline V gene. The DNA of the CDR3 is TGTGCCAGCAGCCGAACCAAAGGGGGAAAACTGTTTTTT. It is translated as CASSRTKGGKLFF.

This chain joins TRBV13 and TRBJ2-1; 9 bases map to TRBD2. Germline assignment: CDR1 PRHDT and CDR2 FYEKMQ (reference sequence). CDR3 length: 17 amino acids. Trimming took 4 bases from V and 1 from J; bases not matched to a gene: 8. Here the CDR3 reads CASSSRRLAGSYNEQFF. The CDR3 DNA follows: TGTGCCAGCAGCTCTCGTCGGCTAGCGGGGTCCTACAATGAGCAGTTCTTC.

The chain uses TRBV6-5 and TRBJ1-2, with 8 bases matching TRBD1. Germline CDR1 MNHEY, CDR2 SVGAGI. The trim removed 4 bases at V and 7 bases at J, leaving 14 bases unmatched. The CDR3 spans 16 residues. The DNA of the CDR3 is TGTGCCAGCAGTTTCCTCGGGCAGGGGGCACAGGGTGGCTACACCTTC. It yields the protein CASSFLGQGAQGGYTF.

This clone was counted once. The chain has TRBV12-3 or TRBV12-4 and TRBJ2-1, with 12 bases identical to TRBD2. The CDR3 totals 13 residues. After removal of 5 bases from V and 9 bases from J, the junction contained 2 bases not matched to a gene. CDR3 residues: CASSPSGRGEQFF. In nucleotides, the CDR3 is TGTGCCAGCAGTCCTAGCGGGAGGGGTGAGCAGTTCTTC.

The DNA for the CDR3 is TGTGCCAGCACCAACGGGGGGGCAACTAATGAAAAACTGTTTTTT. It is translated as CASTNGGATNEKLFF. The chain employs TRBV28 and TRBJ1-4; D perhaps matches TRBD1 (5 bases). Trimming took off 7 bases at V and 0 bases at J, with 12 bases between the two ends. The CDR3 contains 15 residues. CDR1 and CDR2 from the germline V gene are MDHEN and SYDVKM.

Concerning this clone: Other DNA variants within this sample encode the same CDR3. The chain recombines TRBV4-1 with TRBJ1-2; 8 bases are a match to TRBD1. The CDR3 covers 14 residues. CDR1 is MGHRA and CDR2 is YSYEKL in the germline V gene. With V trimmed by 2 bases and J by 5 bases, 4 bases remained unmatched. The CDR3: CASSQPTGGYGYTF. The CDR3 nucleotides read TGCGCCAGCAGCCAACCAACAGGGGGATATGGCTACACCTTC.

The chain combines TRBV5-1 with TRBJ2-1, with D tentatively TRBD1 (7 bases). Germline V gene data show CDR1 as SGHRS and CDR2 as YFSETQ. V lost 3 bases and J 6 bases, leaving 13 bases between the germline ends. The CDR3 runs to 14 residues. CDR3 region: CASSSGDSFNEQFF. The CDR3 nucleotides read TGCGCCAGCAGCTCGGGGGACAGCTTCAATGAGCAGTTCTTC.

The gene calls are TRBV28 and TRBJ1-4; 7 bases are a match to TRBD1. Germline loops: CDR1 MDHEN, CDR2 SYDVKM. The CDR3 extends over 15 amino acids. V lost 10 bases, J lost 4 bases, and 12 bases stayed unmatched. CDR3 in DNA: TGTGCCACCTCTTTCCTCACAGGGGATAATGAAAAACTGTTTTTT. Translated: CATSFLTGDNEKLFF.

V gene TRBV24-1 combines with J gene TRBJ2-5; D not certain. V gave up 9 bases and J gave up 5 bases, with 9 bases separating them. The V gene's germline CDR1 is KGHDR and CDR2 SFDVKD. This CDR3 spans 11 amino acids. CDR3 region: CATDNEETQYF. In nucleotides, the CDR3 is TGTGCCACCGATAATGAGGAGACCCAGTACTTC.

This chain joins TRBV7-9 and TRBJ2-3, with 9 bases that match TRBD2. The CDR3 is 16 amino acids. The germline V gene has CDR1 SEHNR and CDR2 FQNEAQ (reference sequence). The J segment lost 3 bases and the V segment lost 5 bases, leaving 9 bases of the junction unmatched. The CDR3 region is CASSPVSGRRTDTQYF. The CDR3 bases are TGTGCCAGCAGCCCGGTAAGCGGGAGGAGGACAGATACGCAGTATTTT.

The chain carries TRBV25-1 and TRBJ1-2, with D maybe TRBD1 (5 bases). CDR1 MGHDK and CDR2 SYGVNS come from the germline V gene. With 1 base removed from V and 4 bases from J, the gap between germline ends came to 13 bases. This CDR3 has 15 residues. The CDR3 DNA follows: TGTGCCAGCAGTGAATTGGGGGGAGGAACCTATGGCTACACCTTC. As protein: CASSELGGGTYGYTF.

V and J are TRBV27 and TRBJ1-2, with TRBD1 as a possible D gene (6 bases). The CDR3 length is 17 residues. Germline V gives CDR1 MNHEY, CDR2 SMNVEV (reference sequence). The germline V and J ends were trimmed by 2 bases and 8 bases, with 24 bases remaining between them. DNA of the CDR3: TGTGCCAGCAGTTTAATTACACCTTCCCCCCTTGGGGGCGGCTACACCTTC. Its translation: CASSLITPSPLGGGYTF.